Described below is a single TCR beta chain sequence and its context. Original analysis: How many nucleated cells were present was estimated from reference gene primer amplification. Libraries were prepared by immunoSEQ multiplex PCR; TCRdb keeps only in-frame clonotypes and omits some of them. D and trimming come from the DNA, and the V and J calls and clone size come from that table. The data contain 300,000 or so clones, nearly 90% of them seen just once; the ten biggest clones take up approximately 5.2%. This specimen belongs to a study of blood T cell repertoires in COVID-19. V shed 3 bases and J 6 bases; nucleotides not matched to a gene: 4. CDR3 length: 13 amino acids. Germline V gene data show CDR1 as SGDLS and CDR2 as YYNGEE.

The chain links TRBV9 to TRBJ2-7; 9 bases map to TRBD1. This TCR was sampled from a woman in her 30s who had recovered from COVID-19. Material: PBMCs or T cells enriched from blood (not recorded which). The CDR3 DNA follows: TGTGCCAGCAGCGCAGGACAGGGGCTCGAGCAGTACTTC. This translates into CASSAGQGLEQYF.